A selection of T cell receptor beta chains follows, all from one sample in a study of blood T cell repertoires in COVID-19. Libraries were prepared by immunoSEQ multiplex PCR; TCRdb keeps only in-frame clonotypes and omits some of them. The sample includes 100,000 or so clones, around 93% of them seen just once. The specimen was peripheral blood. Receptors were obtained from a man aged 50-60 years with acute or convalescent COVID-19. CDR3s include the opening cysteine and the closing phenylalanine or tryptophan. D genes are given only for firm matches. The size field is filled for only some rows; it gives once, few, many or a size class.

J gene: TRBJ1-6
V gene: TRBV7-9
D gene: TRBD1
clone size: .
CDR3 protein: CASSPGQGAYSPLHF
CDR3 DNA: TGTGCCAGCAGCCCTGGACAGGGGGCCTATTCACCCCTCCACTTT

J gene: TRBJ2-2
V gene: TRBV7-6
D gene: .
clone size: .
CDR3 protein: CASSPYIGQSGNTGELFF
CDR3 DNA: TGTGCCAGCAGCCCGTACATAGGACAGAGCGGGAACACCGGGGAGCTGTTTTTT

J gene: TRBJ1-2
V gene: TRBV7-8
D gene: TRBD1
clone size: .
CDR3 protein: CASSLDGQGNYGYTF
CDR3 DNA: TGTGCCAGCAGCTTGGATGGACAGGGAAACTATGGCTACACCTTC

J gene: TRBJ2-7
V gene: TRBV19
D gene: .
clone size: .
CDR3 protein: CASRTTGGDEQYF
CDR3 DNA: TGTGCCAGTAGAACTACAGGGGGGGACGAGCAGTACTTC

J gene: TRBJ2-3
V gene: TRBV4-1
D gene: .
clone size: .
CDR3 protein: CASSHDPTGANTDTQYF
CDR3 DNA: TGCGCCAGCAGCCATGATCCGACAGGAGCTAACACAGATACGCAGTATTTT

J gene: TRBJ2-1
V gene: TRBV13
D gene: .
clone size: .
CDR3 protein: CASSLGRFYNEQFF
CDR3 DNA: TGTGCCAGCAGCTTAGGCCGTTTCTACAATGAGCAGTTCTTC

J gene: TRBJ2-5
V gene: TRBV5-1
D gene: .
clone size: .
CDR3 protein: CASSLGVGETQYF
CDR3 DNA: TGCGCCAGCAGCTTGGGAGTCGGTGAGACCCAGTACTTC

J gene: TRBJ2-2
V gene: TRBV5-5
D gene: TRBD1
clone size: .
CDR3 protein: CASSRTGGDRFRDGELFF
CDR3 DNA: TGTGCCAGCAGCCGGACAGGGGGCGACCGTTTTCGAGACGGGGAGCTGTTTTTT

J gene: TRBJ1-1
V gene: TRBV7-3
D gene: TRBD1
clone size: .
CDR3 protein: CASSSAGTGNTEAFF
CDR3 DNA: TGTGCCAGCAGCTCGGCCGGGACAGGGAACACTGAAGCTTTCTTT

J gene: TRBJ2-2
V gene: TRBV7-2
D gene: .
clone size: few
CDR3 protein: CASSLAARDSTTGELFF
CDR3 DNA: TGTGCCAGCAGCTTAGCGGCGAGGGACTCGACCACCGGGGAGCTGTTTTTT

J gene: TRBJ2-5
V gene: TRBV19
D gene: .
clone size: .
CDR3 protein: CASKEGGETQYF
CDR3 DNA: TGTGCCAGTAAGGAGGGCGGGGAGACCCAGTACTTC

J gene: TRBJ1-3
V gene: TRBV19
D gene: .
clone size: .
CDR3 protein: CASSIGGSSGNTIYF
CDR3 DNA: TGTGCCAGTAGTATAGGGGGCAGCTCTGGAAACACCATATATTTT

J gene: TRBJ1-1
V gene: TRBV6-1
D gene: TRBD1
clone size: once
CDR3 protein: CASSEERPGQGFKHTEAFF
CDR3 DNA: TGTGCCAGCAGTGAAGAACGTCCGGGACAGGGCTTCAAACACACTGAAGCTTTCTTT

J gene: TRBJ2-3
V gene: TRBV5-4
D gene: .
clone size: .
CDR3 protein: CAWLGPGTDTQYF
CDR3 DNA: TGTGCCTGGTTGGGGCCCGGCACAGATACGCAGTATTTT

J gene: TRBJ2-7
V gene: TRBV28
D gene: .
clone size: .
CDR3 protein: CASSLAGPLYEQYF
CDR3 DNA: TGTGCCAGCAGTTTGGCGGGGCCTCTCTACGAGCAGTACTTC

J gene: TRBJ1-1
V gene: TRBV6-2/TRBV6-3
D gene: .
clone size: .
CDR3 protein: CASSYSIVNTEAFF
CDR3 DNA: TGTGCCAGCAGTTACTCGATAGTGAACACTGAAGCTTTCTTT

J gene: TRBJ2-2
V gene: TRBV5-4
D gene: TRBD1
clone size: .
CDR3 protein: CASSPTPKGAQSTGELFF
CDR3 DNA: TGTGCCAGCAGCCCCACCCCGAAGGGGGCGCAGAGCACCGGGGAGCTGTTTTTT

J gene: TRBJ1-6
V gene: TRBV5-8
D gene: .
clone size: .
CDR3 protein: CASSVRVSRGSYNSPLHF
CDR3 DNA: TGTGCCAGCAGCGTCCGGGTCAGCCGGGGGTCCTATAATTCACCCCTCCACTTT

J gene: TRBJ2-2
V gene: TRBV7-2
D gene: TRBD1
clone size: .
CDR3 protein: CASSLGGTGAGELFF
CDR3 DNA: TGTGCCAGCAGCTTAGGGGGGACAGGGGCCGGGGAGCTGTTTTTT

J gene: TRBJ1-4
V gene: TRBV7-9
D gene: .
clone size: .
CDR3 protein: CASSLVGRQGNEKLFF
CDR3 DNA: TGTGCCAGCAGCTTAGTAGGGCGGCAGGGGAATGAAAAACTGTTTTTT

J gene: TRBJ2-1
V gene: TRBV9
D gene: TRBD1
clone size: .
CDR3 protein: CASSPVGDRAYNEQFF
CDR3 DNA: TGTGCCAGCAGTCCCGTGGGGGACAGGGCATACAATGAGCAGTTCTTC

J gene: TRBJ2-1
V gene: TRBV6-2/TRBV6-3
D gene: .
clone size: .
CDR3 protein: CASSSLDNEQFF
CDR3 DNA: TGTGCCAGCAGTTCCCTAGACAATGAGCAGTTCTTC

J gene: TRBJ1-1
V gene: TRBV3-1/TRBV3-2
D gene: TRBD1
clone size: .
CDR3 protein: CASSHGQGATYWGF
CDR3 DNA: TGTGCCAGCAGCCACGGACAGGGGGCGACCTACTGGGGCTTT

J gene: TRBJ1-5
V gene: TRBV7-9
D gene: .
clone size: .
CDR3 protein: CASSRATGSNQPQHF
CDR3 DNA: TGTGCCAGCAGCCGAGCTACAGGGTCCAATCAGCCCCAGCATTTT

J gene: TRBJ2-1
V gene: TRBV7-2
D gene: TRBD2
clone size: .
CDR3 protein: CASSLSPPAGGQYEQFF
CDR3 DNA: TGTGCCAGCAGCTTATCCCCCCCAGCGGGGGGGCAATATGAGCAGTTCTTC

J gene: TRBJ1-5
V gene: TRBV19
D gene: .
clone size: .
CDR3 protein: CASTQGYQPQHF
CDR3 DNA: TGTGCCAGTACCCAGGGGTATCAGCCCCAGCATTTT

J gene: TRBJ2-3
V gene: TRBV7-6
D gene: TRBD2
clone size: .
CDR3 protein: CASSLLSGGRTDTQYF
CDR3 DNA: TGTGCCAGCAGCTTGTTGTCGGGGGGACGCACAGATACGCAGTATTTT

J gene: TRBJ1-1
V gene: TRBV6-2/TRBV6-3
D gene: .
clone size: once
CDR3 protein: CASIPHNMNTEAFF
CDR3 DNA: TGTGCCAGCATCCCCCATAACATGAACACTGAAGCTTTCTTT

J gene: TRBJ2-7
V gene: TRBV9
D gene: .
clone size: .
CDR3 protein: CASSGLSGYEQYF
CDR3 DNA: TGTGCCAGCAGCGGTCTTAGCGGCTACGAGCAGTACTTC

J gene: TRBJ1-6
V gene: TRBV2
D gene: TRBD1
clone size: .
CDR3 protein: CASSGSQGANSPLHF
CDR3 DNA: TGTGCCAGCAGTGGTTCACAGGGGGCGAATTCACCCCTCCACTTT

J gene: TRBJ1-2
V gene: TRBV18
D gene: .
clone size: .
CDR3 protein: CASSPRDFYGYTF
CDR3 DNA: TGTGCCAGCTCACCTCGGGACTTTTATGGCTACACCTTC

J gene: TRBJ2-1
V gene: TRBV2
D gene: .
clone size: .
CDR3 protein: CASSEYRNNEQFF
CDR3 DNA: TGTGCCAGCAGTGAATACAGAAACAATGAGCAGTTCTTC

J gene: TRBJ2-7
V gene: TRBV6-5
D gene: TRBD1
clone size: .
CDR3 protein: CASSPRTGEVYEQYF
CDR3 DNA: TGTGCCAGCAGTCCCCGGACAGGGGAGGTCTACGAGCAGTACTTC

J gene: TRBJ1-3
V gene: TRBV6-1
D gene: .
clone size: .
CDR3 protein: CASSEGTAGNTIYF
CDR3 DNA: TGTGCCAGCAGTGAAGGAACAGCTGGAAACACCATATATTTT

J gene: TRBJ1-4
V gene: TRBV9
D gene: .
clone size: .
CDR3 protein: CASSVEGGGVATNEKLFF
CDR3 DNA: TGTGCCAGCAGCGTAGAAGGTGGCGGAGTTGCAACTAATGAAAAACTGTTTTTT

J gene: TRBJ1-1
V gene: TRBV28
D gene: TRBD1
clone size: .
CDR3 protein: CASNLPQGASEAFF
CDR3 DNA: TGTGCCAGCAACTTACCCCAGGGGGCTTCTGAAGCTTTCTTT

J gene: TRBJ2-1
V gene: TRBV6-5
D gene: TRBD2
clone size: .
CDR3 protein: CASSPLADEQFF
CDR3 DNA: TGTGCCAGCAGCCCGCTAGCGGATGAGCAGTTCTTC